This TCR beta chain was obtained from a study of PD-1 blockade in classical Hodgkin lymphoma. Trimming shortened V by 0 bases and J by 3 bases, and 15 bases separated the two germline ends. Per the germline V gene, CDR1 is GTSNPN and CDR2 is SVGIG (reference sequence). The CDR3 spans 16 residues. Described time point: cycle 4 day 1 (C4D1), after about 6 weeks of nivolumab. All the patients suffered relapse after autologous stem cell transplantation, and brentuximab vedotin exposure differed. Out of thawed PBMCs, magnetic negative selection purified CD4+ T cells. TCRdb's table, derived via immunoSEQ multiplex PCR, lists solely in-frame clones and lacks some. The data hold around 37,000 clones, with about 94% observed a single time. This clone was observed a few times.

The receptor comes from a human donor with classical Hodgkin lymphoma. This rearrangement joins TRBV30 to TRBJ1-5; D remains unclear. The sequenced sample was CD4+ T cells from blood, obtained before the fourth cycle of nivolumab. The CDR3 DNA reads TGTGCCTGGAGTGTATTATCCAACAGCGTCAATCAGCCCCAGCATTTT. Amino acid sequence: CAWSVLSNSVNQPQHF. The full variable domain, rest sourced from reference TRBV30 and TRBJ1-5, is SQTIHQWPATLVQPVGSPLSLECTVEGTSNPNLYWYRQAAGRGLQLLFYSVGIGQISSEVPQNLSASRPQDRQFILSSKKLLLSDSGFYLCAWSVLSNSVNQPQHFGDGTRLSIL.